This is a list of T cell receptor beta chains from one sample in a study of cytomegalovirus exposure and HLA in healthy donors. The data were produced by immunoSEQ multiplex PCR, yet TCRdb's version contains in-frame clones alone and is incomplete. This table has fewer than 200,000 clones, around three quarters appearing once. The source material was PBMCs. The receptors were gathered from a man aged 35 to 55 in good health and CMV-seronegative. The CDR3 runs from the conserved cysteine through the conserved F or W. Each record gives: clone size, V gene, J gene, D gene, CDR3 DNA, CDR3 protein. The D gene is left open where the match is weak. A clone size is listed for some rows: how often the clone was seen (once, few, many), or a class if it is expanded.

abundance: NA; v_gene: TRBV4-3; j_gene: TRBJ2-1; d_gene: TRBD2; CDR3nt: TGCGCCAGCAGCCAAGGAGGGGAACTAGCGGTCAATGAGCAGTTCTTC; CDR3aa: CASSQGGELAVNEQFF
abundance: few; v_gene: TRBV2; j_gene: TRBJ1-1; d_gene: NA; CDR3nt: TGTGCCAGCAGTGAAGTGGGGACATCGAACACTGAAGCTTTCTTT; CDR3aa: CASSEVGTSNTEAFF
abundance: few; v_gene: TRBV19; j_gene: TRBJ1-1; d_gene: NA; CDR3nt: TGTGCCAGTAGTATCCGGGAAAACACTGAAGCTTTCTTT; CDR3aa: CASSIRENTEAFF
abundance: NA; v_gene: TRBV6-1; j_gene: TRBJ2-6; d_gene: NA; CDR3nt: TGTGCCAGCAGTGAATACGGGTACCTCTTCTCTGGGGCCAACGTCCTGACTTTC; CDR3aa: CASSEYGYLFSGANVLTF
abundance: NA; v_gene: TRBV18; j_gene: TRBJ2-4; d_gene: NA; CDR3nt: TGTGCCAGCTTTTCCGGGACTGGAAACATTCAGTACTTC; CDR3aa: CASFSGTGNIQYF
abundance: NA; v_gene: TRBV7-3; j_gene: TRBJ2-1; d_gene: TRBD2; CDR3nt: TGTGCCAGCGGGACTAGCGGCCGGAATGAGCAGTTCTTC; CDR3aa: CASGTSGRNEQFF
abundance: NA; v_gene: TRBV9; j_gene: TRBJ1-3; d_gene: NA; CDR3nt: TGTGCCAGCAGCGTAGCTCCCCGGAACGGCGGAGGAAACACCATATATTTT; CDR3aa: CASSVAPRNGGGNTIYF
abundance: NA; v_gene: TRBV7-6; j_gene: TRBJ2-2; d_gene: TRBD1; CDR3nt: TGTGCCAGCAGCTTGGACAGGGGGGACACCGGGGAGCTGTTTTTT; CDR3aa: CASSLDRGDTGELFF
abundance: NA; v_gene: TRBV11-2; j_gene: TRBJ2-7; d_gene: NA; CDR3nt: TGTGCCAGCAGCTTACCCCGGAGGGACAGTTCCTCCTACGAGCAGTACTTC; CDR3aa: CASSLPRRDSSSYEQYF
abundance: NA; v_gene: TRBV7-9; j_gene: TRBJ1-2; d_gene: TRBD1; CDR3nt: TGTGCCAGCAGCTCAACAGGGGCTAACTATGGCTACACCTTC; CDR3aa: CASSSTGANYGYTF
abundance: NA; v_gene: TRBV7-3; j_gene: TRBJ2-1; d_gene: TRBD2; CDR3nt: TGTGCCAGCAGCTTAGCTCCCGGGACTAGCCTTCGGGGGGAGCAGTTCTTC; CDR3aa: CASSLAPGTSLRGEQFF
abundance: NA; v_gene: TRBV6-4; j_gene: TRBJ2-1; d_gene: TRBD2; CDR3nt: TGTGCCAGCAGCCGACTTAGGCAGCGGGAGGGCCGGGGTGAGCAGTTCTTC; CDR3aa: CASSRLRQREGRGEQFF
abundance: NA; v_gene: TRBV7-8; j_gene: TRBJ2-7; d_gene: TRBD2; CDR3nt: TGTGCCAGCAGCTTAGGAGCGGGAGGGACCTACGAGCAGTACTTC; CDR3aa: CASSLGAGGTYEQYF
abundance: NA; v_gene: TRBV27; j_gene: TRBJ2-7; d_gene: NA; CDR3nt: TGTGCCAGCAGCGAGGACTGGACGTCCGAGCAGTACTTC; CDR3aa: CASSEDWTSEQYF
abundance: NA; v_gene: TRBV4-3; j_gene: TRBJ1-4; d_gene: NA; CDR3nt: TGCGCCAGCAGCCAAGATTCCCCCACCGACTCAACTAATGAAAAACTGTTTTTT; CDR3aa: CASSQDSPTDSTNEKLFF
abundance: NA; v_gene: TRBV7-3; j_gene: TRBJ2-3; d_gene: TRBD2; CDR3nt: TGTGCCAGCAGCTTAGAGGCGGGAGGGCCCTATACGCAGTATTTT; CDR3aa: CASSLEAGGPYTQYF
abundance: NA; v_gene: TRBV4-1; j_gene: TRBJ2-1; d_gene: NA; CDR3nt: TGCGCCAGCAGCCAAGAGGTCCTTACAACCTACAATGAGCAGTTCTTC; CDR3aa: CASSQEVLTTYNEQFF
abundance: NA; v_gene: TRBV5-5; j_gene: TRBJ2-6; d_gene: TRBD2; CDR3nt: TGTGCCAGCAGCTGGAGACTAGCCACTGGGGCCAACGTCCTGACTTTC; CDR3aa: CASSWRLATGANVLTF
abundance: once; v_gene: TRBV5-1; j_gene: TRBJ1-2; d_gene: TRBD1; CDR3nt: TGCGCCAGCAGCTTCGAGGGGGCCTATGGCTACACCTTC; CDR3aa: CASSFEGAYGYTF
abundance: once; v_gene: TRBV19; j_gene: TRBJ2-1; d_gene: TRBD2; CDR3nt: TGTGCCAGTAGTATAGGAGGACTAGCGGTCTCGATTGAGCAGTTCTTC; CDR3aa: CASSIGGLAVSIEQFF
abundance: NA; v_gene: TRBV30; j_gene: TRBJ1-5; d_gene: TRBD1; CDR3nt: TGTGCCTGGAGTGTAGGGGGCAGTATCCAGCCCCAGCATTTT; CDR3aa: CAWSVGGSIQPQHF
abundance: few; v_gene: TRBV5-1; j_gene: TRBJ2-1; d_gene: TRBD2; CDR3nt: TGCGCCAGCAGCTTTGGACTAGCGGGGGGATATGAGCAGTTCTTC; CDR3aa: CASSFGLAGGYEQFF
abundance: NA; v_gene: TRBV14; j_gene: TRBJ1-6; d_gene: NA; CDR3nt: TGTGCCAGCAGCCAAGTCGGTAATTCACCCCTCCACTTT; CDR3aa: CASSQVGNSPLHF
abundance: NA; v_gene: TRBV7-2; j_gene: TRBJ2-7; d_gene: NA; CDR3nt: TGTGCCAGCAGCTTCGCTATGTACGAGCAGTACTTC; CDR3aa: CASSFAMYEQYF
abundance: NA; v_gene: TRBV5-4; j_gene: TRBJ2-7; d_gene: TRBD2; CDR3nt: TGTGCCAGCAGCGCCTGGCGGACTAGCGGGAGGTACGAGCAGTACTTC; CDR3aa: CASSAWRTSGRYEQYF
abundance: NA; v_gene: TRBV27; j_gene: TRBJ1-2; d_gene: TRBD1; CDR3nt: TGTGCCAGCAGTTTATCCCTAACGGGACAGGGGGCGGATGGCTACACCTTC; CDR3aa: CASSLSLTGQGADGYTF
abundance: NA; v_gene: TRBV15; j_gene: TRBJ2-3; d_gene: NA; CDR3nt: TGTGCCACCAGAGATTGGGTTGTAGGGAGGGGGACAGATACGCAGTATTTT; CDR3aa: CATRDWVVGRGTDTQYF
abundance: NA; v_gene: TRBV11-2; j_gene: TRBJ1-6; d_gene: NA; CDR3nt: TGTGCCAGCAGCTCTGCCCAAGGACAGAATTATAATTCACCCCTCCACTTT; CDR3aa: CASSSAQGQNYNSPLHF
abundance: NA; v_gene: TRBV18; j_gene: TRBJ1-1; d_gene: NA; CDR3nt: TGTGCCAGCTCACCCACACAGGAGAACACTGAAGCTTTCTTT; CDR3aa: CASSPTQENTEAFF
abundance: NA; v_gene: TRBV7-2; j_gene: TRBJ1-1; d_gene: NA; CDR3nt: TGTGCCAGCAGCCTCCCGACAAGGAACACTGAAGCTTTCTTT; CDR3aa: CASSLPTRNTEAFF
abundance: few; v_gene: TRBV25-1; j_gene: TRBJ2-4; d_gene: NA; CDR3nt: TGTGCCAGCAGTGAATATCGGGGATCGGACATTCAGTACTTC; CDR3aa: CASSEYRGSDIQYF
abundance: NA; v_gene: TRBV18; j_gene: TRBJ1-4; d_gene: TRBD1; CDR3nt: TGTGCCAGCTCAACCGGGACAGGGTCCATCCATGAAAAACTGTTTTTT; CDR3aa: CASSTGTGSIHEKLFF
abundance: NA; v_gene: TRBV9; j_gene: TRBJ1-1; d_gene: NA; CDR3nt: TGTGCCAGCGCTTCTAGCGATGTGAGGGGGAACACTGAAGCTTTCTTT; CDR3aa: CASASSDVRGNTEAFF
abundance: NA; v_gene: TRBV6-1; j_gene: TRBJ2-7; d_gene: TRBD2; CDR3nt: TGTGCCAGCAGTGAAGCTGCACTAGCGGGGCCCTACGAGCAGTACTTC; CDR3aa: CASSEAALAGPYEQYF
abundance: NA; v_gene: TRBV2; j_gene: TRBJ1-6; d_gene: NA; CDR3nt: TGTGCCAGCAGTTCACAGGGACGCACGAGTTCACCCCTCCACTTT; CDR3aa: CASSSQGRTSSPLHF
abundance: NA; v_gene: TRBV7-7; j_gene: TRBJ2-7; d_gene: TRBD1; CDR3nt: TGTGCCAGCAGCTTAGGGCAGGGGGACTACGAGCAGTACTTC; CDR3aa: CASSLGQGDYEQYF
abundance: once; v_gene: TRBV7-3; j_gene: TRBJ2-7; d_gene: NA; CDR3nt: TGTGCCAGCAGCTTAACTGGACAGAACTACGAGCAGTACTTC; CDR3aa: CASSLTGQNYEQYF
abundance: NA; v_gene: TRBV19; j_gene: TRBJ2-5; d_gene: NA; CDR3nt: TGTGCCAGTAGTCCCCGGCGGGCGGGATCAATAGAGACCCAGTACTTC; CDR3aa: CASSPRRAGSIETQYF
abundance: NA; v_gene: TRBV19; j_gene: TRBJ2-7; d_gene: NA; CDR3nt: TGTGCCAGTAGTCTGGGAGGAGGGTTCTACGAGCAGTACTTC; CDR3aa: CASSLGGGFYEQYF
abundance: NA; v_gene: TRBV28; j_gene: TRBJ1-2; d_gene: NA; CDR3nt: TGTGCCACCCTGTACAGGGATCGGTATGGCTACACCTTC; CDR3aa: CATLYRDRYGYTF
abundance: few; v_gene: TRBV7-2; j_gene: TRBJ2-7; d_gene: NA; CDR3nt: TGTGCCAGCAGCATCGGGACCCGGGGGGAGCAGTACTTC; CDR3aa: CASSIGTRGEQYF
abundance: NA; v_gene: TRBV4-1; j_gene: TRBJ1-1; d_gene: NA; CDR3nt: TGCGCCAGCAGCCCAGGGAATTTGGACACTGAAGCTTTCTTT; CDR3aa: CASSPGNLDTEAFF
abundance: once; v_gene: TRBV4-3; j_gene: TRBJ2-2; d_gene: TRBD1; CDR3nt: TGCGCCAGCAGCCAGGCAACAGGGGGCGCCGACACCGGGGAGCTGTTTTTT; CDR3aa: CASSQATGGADTGELFF
abundance: few; v_gene: TRBV12-5; j_gene: TRBJ2-7; d_gene: NA; CDR3nt: TGTGCTAGTGGCGAGACAGTAAACTACGAGCAGTACTTC; CDR3aa: CASGETVNYEQYF
abundance: NA; v_gene: TRBV5-1; j_gene: TRBJ2-7; d_gene: NA; CDR3nt: TGCGCCAGCAGCCGCTTGGGGGGTTGGGAGCAGTACTTC; CDR3aa: CASSRLGGWEQYF
abundance: NA; v_gene: TRBV29-1; j_gene: TRBJ1-2; d_gene: TRBD1; CDR3nt: TGCAGCGCGTCGACAGGGATAGGGTCTGGCTACACCTTC; CDR3aa: CSASTGIGSGYTF
abundance: NA; v_gene: TRBV5-4; j_gene: TRBJ1-1; d_gene: NA; CDR3nt: TGTGCCAGCAGCTTACCTCAGGATGGGAACACTGAAGCTTTCTTT; CDR3aa: CASSLPQDGNTEAFF
abundance: NA; v_gene: TRBV15; j_gene: TRBJ1-3; d_gene: NA; CDR3nt: TGTGCCACCAGCAGAGATCTCCCGGGGTTCTCTGGAAACACCATATATTTT; CDR3aa: CATSRDLPGFSGNTIYF
abundance: few; v_gene: TRBV6-1; j_gene: TRBJ2-5; d_gene: TRBD2; CDR3nt: TGTGCCATTTCCTCAAACAGCGGGAAGACCCAGTACTTC; CDR3aa: CAISSNSGKTQYF